The source of this TCR beta chain is a study of OX40 agonist ivuxolimab in advanced cancers. Here immunoSEQ multiplex PCR was the method, and the copy in TCRdb shows in-frame clones only, minus some. The data hold fewer than 80,000 clones, with roughly 87% observed a single time. Regarding the study as a whole: Expanded clones were, on average, more numerous in CD8+ T cells than in CD4+.

Between the trimmed V and J ends, which lost 9 bases and 2 bases, there was a span of 13 bases. The CDR3 loop spans 13 amino acids. CDR1 and CDR2 (germline): LNHNV, YYDKDF (reference sequence). To note about this clone: Its antigen is unknown.

The sequence came from an adult with an advanced solid tumor such as melanoma, head and neck, liver or kidney cancer. The sample here was CD4+ or CD8+ T cells sorted from blood, taken in a trial of the OX40 agonist ivuxolimab. The chain recombines TRBV15 with TRBJ1-1, with D hard to call. The CDR3 sequence: CATNGVGNTEAFF. DNA for the CDR3: TGTGCCACAAATGGGGTAGGCAACACTGAAGCTTTCTTT.